Presented here are 20 T cell receptor beta chains from one specimen sequenced in a study of read filtering for tumor transcriptome and immune sequencing (dated by TCRdb to 2020 to 2022). Sequenced on an Illumina HiSeq 4000. TCR libraries were built from 400 ng RNA with the Immunoverse kit, using molecular barcoded adaptors covering alpha/delta and beta/gamma chains. The public reads were reanalyzed by TCRdb: fastp trimming at Q25, MiXCR alignment, in-frame beta chains only. Here each entry gathers all rows of one CDR3 protein and keeps the most common genes and DNA. In all, the sample holds 60,000 or so distinct CDR3 sequences, and around a fifth of those were seen once. The top ten clonotypes cover roughly 11% of the sample. The sequenced sample was a population of CD138-negative cells sorted from bone marrow. The cell subset or site label here, explained by the study, means: bone marrow mononuclear cells depleted of CD138+ plasma/myeloma cells by negative magnetic selection. Receptors were obtained from a donor aged 40 or older with multiple myeloma.

This clonotype was found many times. The rearrangement joins TRBV20-1 to TRBJ2-5; TRBD1 matches 9 bases. Germline CDR1 reads DFQATT; CDR2 reads SNEGSKA (reference sequence). V gave up 3 bases and J gave up 4 bases; unmatched junction bases: 6. The CDR3 runs to 14 residues. CDR3 nucleotides: TGCAGTGCTAGTGAAGGGACAGGGAGAGAGACCCAGTACTTC. Encoded protein: CSASEGTGRETQYF.

This clonotype has a single count. It may be a read error: a sequence one base away is much more abundant. The J gene is TRBJ1-5, the V gene TRBV12-3 or TRBV12-4; 7 nucleotides line up with TRBD1. The CDR3 contains 15 residues. J was trimmed by 3 bases and V by 8 bases; bases with no gene match: 10. The CDR3 protein is CASVLRQGNNQPQHF. In DNA form, the CDR3 reads TGTGCCAGCGTTCTCCGACAGGGTAACAATCAGCCCCAGCATTTT.

This clonotype was counted a few times. A much larger clone is a single base away; this may be a read error. The chain is built from TRBV13 and TRBJ2-5; D is perhaps TRBD1 (6 bases). Trimming removed 5 bases at V and 3 bases at J, with 16 bases between. The CDR3 runs 15 residues. Germline V gene sequence: CDR1 PRHDT, CDR2 FYEKMQ (reference sequence). CDR3 nucleotide sequence: TGTGCCAGCAGCCCGTCCGGGACAATAGAAGAGACCCAGTACTTC. Translating it yields CASSPSGTIEETQYF.

In this sample, this clonotype turned up many times. The gene calls are TRBV5-1 and TRBJ2-5; TRBD2 matches at 9 bases. The germline V gene encodes CDR1 SGHRS and CDR2 YFSETQ. Germline trimming cut 4 bases from V and 7 bases from J; bases unmatched to any gene: 11. CDR3 size: 15 residues. The CDR3 spells CASSGGTSRISTQYF. The DNA for the CDR3 is TGCGCCAGCAGCGGCGGGACTAGCAGAATTTCGACCCAGTACTTC.

This clonotype was found many times. This chain connects TRBV24-1 to TRBJ2-3, with 7 bases matching TRBD2. The CDR3 runs to 15 residues. J gave up 4 bases and V 7 bases, and 10 bases lay outside the gene matches. Germline V gives CDR1 KGHDR, CDR2 SFDVKD. Written as DNA, the CDR3 is TGTGCCACCAGAGCCGGGACTACCTTCGCAGATACGCAGTATTTT. Protein: CATRAGTTFADTQYF.

This clonotype was detected ten times or more. This rearrangement joins TRBV6-5 to TRBJ2-6; TRBD1 matches 7 bases. The CDR3 spans 18 residues. The V gene end was trimmed by 1 base and the J gene end by 3 bases; junction bases not matched to a gene: 9. Germline V CDR1 and CDR2: MNHEY, SVGAGI. CDR3 loop: CASSYFAGGLSGANVLTF. The CDR3 DNA sequence: TGTGCCAGCAGTTACTTTGCAGGGGGTCTGAGTGGGGCCAACGTCCTGACTTTC.

This clonotype was counted at least ten times. The CDR3 sequence: CASSEQALGANVLTF. DNA for the CDR3: TGTGCCAGCAGTGAGCAGGCCTTGGGGGCCAACGTCCTGACTTTC. J is TRBJ2-6 and V is TRBV2; D unresolved. CDR1 and CDR2 (germline): SNHLY, FYNNEI. The CDR3 contains 15 residues. Trimming removed 3 bases from V and 4 bases from J, with 10 bases in between.

Concerning this clonotype: A far larger clone is one base from this, pointing to a likely read error. The chain couples TRBV7-2 to TRBJ2-1; D may correspond to TRBD1 or TRBD2 (5 bases each). Trimming took 6 bases from V and 4 from J, leaving 16 bases between them. Per germline, CDR1 SGHTA and CDR2 FQGNSA. CDR3 length equals 15 residues. Here the CDR3 reads CASRAYRGRYNEQFF. DNA of the CDR3: TGTGCCAGCAGAGCCTACCGGGGCAGGTACAATGAGCAGTTCTTC.

This clonotype has at least ten counts. V and J are TRBV6-1 and TRBJ1-1, with D hard to call. The germline V gene encodes CDR1 MNHNS and CDR2 SASEGT. V gave up 4 bases and J gave up 10 bases, with 13 bases separating them. The CDR3 totals 12 residues. Written as DNA, the CDR3 is TGTGCCAGCAGTGCAGAAACTCCTCCAGCTTTCTTT. It encodes CASSAETPPAFF.

This clonotype showed up many times. This rearrangement joins TRBV12-3 or TRBV12-4 to TRBJ2-7; possibly TRBD1 or TRBD2 for D (5 bases each). Trimming removed 6 bases from V and 2 bases from J, with 17 bases in between. The length of the CDR3 is 15 residues. Here the CDR3 reads CASSHKRDGPYEQYF. The DNA of the CDR3 is TGTGCCAGCAGCCACAAACGGGACGGCCCCTACGAGCAGTACTTC.

V is TRBV6-1 and J is TRBJ2-2, with TRBD2 matching 9 bases. The CDR3 covers 14 residues. V shed 7 bases, J shed 7 bases, and the junction held 7 bases outside the gene matches. In germline, CDR1 is MNHNS, CDR2 SASEGT. CDR3 in amino acids: CASTRLAVGGELFF. The CDR3 nucleotides are TGTGCCAGCACCCGACTAGCGGTAGGCGGGGAGCTGTTTTTT.

This chain uses TRBV20-1 with TRBJ2-5; a possible D gene is TRBD2 (6 bases). V lost 5 bases and J 3 bases, leaving 16 bases between the germline ends. The CDR3 consists of 14 residues. The germline V gene has CDR1 DFQATT and CDR2 SNEGSKA (reference sequence). The CDR3 reads CSALEGLGKETQYF. The CDR3 coding sequence is TGCAGTGCTTTGGAGGGGCTGGGGAAAGAGACCCAGTACTTC.

This clonotype was detected ten times or more. The genes are TRBV29-1 and TRBJ2-5, with unresolved D. V lost 3 bases to trimming and J lost 4 bases, with 12 bases between them. The germline V gene encodes CDR1 SQVTM and CDR2 ANQGSEA. CDR3 length equals 13 residues. Here the CDR3 DNA reads TGCAGCGTTGATCCAACCCGAGGAGAGACCCAGTACTTC. Protein: CSVDPTRGETQYF.

This clonotype was counted ten times or more. This chain joins TRBV5-6 and TRBJ2-3, with D tentatively TRBD2 (6 bases). This CDR3 is built from 15 residues. Germline values: CDR1 SGHDT, CDR2 YYEEEE. The V and J ends lost 6 bases and 2 bases respectively, with 16 bases between them. Written as DNA, the CDR3 is TGTGCCAGCAACGTTGTACTAGCCCTCACAGATACGCAGTATTTT. Translating it yields CASNVVLALTDTQYF.

About this clonotype: The conserved final phenylalanine or tryptophan is absent from the CDR3, which likely points to a read error. The CDR3 DNA reads as TGTGCCAGTAGTACAGTGTTTAGCAATCAGCCCCAGCATTAT. Translated: CASSTVFSNQPQHY. This sequence joins TRBV19 and TRBJ1-5; no clear D. V lost 4 bases and J lost 0, with 7 bases in between. The CDR3 length is 14 residues. CDR1 is LNHDA and CDR2 is SQIVND in the germline V gene (reference sequence).

This clonotype was counted many times. The DNA for the CDR3 is TGTGCCCTTTGGACAGGGGTCGGTGAGCAGTTCTTC. The encoded protein is CALWTGVGEQFF. The chain couples TRBV21-1 to TRBJ2-1; no check of the table's D call, TRBD1, against the DNA was made. TRBV21-1 is a recognized pseudogene. CDR3 length equals 12 residues.

This clonotype was counted ten times or more. The V and J genes are TRBV5-1 and TRBJ1-4; weak D call: TRBD1 (5 bases). The ends were cut back, 0 bases at V and 0 bases at J, with 21 bases in the middle. This CDR3 spans 20 amino acids. Germline assignment: CDR1 SGHRS and CDR2 YFSETQ. The CDR3 is CASSLGDRTGRLATNEKLFF. In DNA, the CDR3 is TGCGCCAGCAGCTTGGGGGACCGAACTGGCAGGCTTGCAACTAATGAAAAACTGTTTTTT.

This clonotype showed up many times. V is TRBV6-6 and J is TRBJ2-7, with D unresolved. This CDR3 comprises 15 residues. CDR1 MNHNY and CDR2 SVGAGI come from the germline V gene (reference sequence). V was clipped by 0 bases and J by 2 bases, with 11 bases between them. DNA for the CDR3: TGTGCCAGCAGTTACTCGGCGGCCTACACCTACGAGCAGTACTTC. It translates to CASSYSAAYTYEQYF.

The genes are TRBV6-1 and TRBJ2-5; D possibly matches TRBD1 or TRBD2 (5 bases each). V was shortened by 6 bases and J by 5 bases, with 13 bases between the two germline ends. Germline CDR1 is MNHNS and CDR2 is SASEGT. The CDR3 contains 13 residues. The CDR3 DNA reads TGTGCCAGCAGGATGGGGACGTTGGAGACCCAGTACTTC. Its protein is CASRMGTLETQYF.

This clonotype was detected many times. CDR3 in amino acids: CASSRDRGKAGELFF. CDR3 DNA: TGCGCCAGCAGCCGGGATCGCGGGAAGGCCGGGGAGCTGTTTTTT. This chain uses TRBV5-1 with TRBJ2-2; D is possibly TRBD2 (6 bases). The germline V and J ends were trimmed by 4 bases and 6 bases, with 16 bases remaining between them. Germline CDR1 and CDR2: SGHRS and YFSETQ. This CDR3 is built from 15 residues.